The present T cell receptor beta chain was sequenced within a study of blood T cell repertoires in COVID-19. Across the study: Nucleic acid was either cDNA or gDNA, and it came from T cells, B-cell-depleted T cells, or PBMCs.

Here immunoSEQ multiplex PCR was the method, and the copy in TCRdb shows in-frame clones only, minus some. The data contain a few hundred thousand clones, roughly 84% of them singletons. The CDR3 spans 13 residues. CDR1 and CDR2 from the germline V gene are MDHEN and SYDVKM. The V gene lost 1 base and the J gene lost 1 base, with 2 bases spanning the gap. Seattle cases were enrolled at active infection and followed longitudinally. The specimen was peripheral blood. The V gene is TRBV28, the J gene TRBJ2-4; no reliable D call. The sequence was obtained from a human donor with COVID-19, enrolled during active disease. The donor label of this sample is uncertain. The CDR3 spells CASSLSAKNIQYF. CDR3 sequence (DNA): TGTGCCAGCAGTTTATCGGCCAAAAACATTCAGTACTTC. Looking up the rest from reference TRBV28 and TRBJ2-4 gives the full variable domain: DVKVTQSSRYLVKRTGEKVFLECVQDMDHENMFWYRQDPGLGLRLIYFSYDVKMKEKGDIPEGYSVSREKKERFSLILESASTNQTSMYLCASSLSAKNIQYFGAGTRLSVL.